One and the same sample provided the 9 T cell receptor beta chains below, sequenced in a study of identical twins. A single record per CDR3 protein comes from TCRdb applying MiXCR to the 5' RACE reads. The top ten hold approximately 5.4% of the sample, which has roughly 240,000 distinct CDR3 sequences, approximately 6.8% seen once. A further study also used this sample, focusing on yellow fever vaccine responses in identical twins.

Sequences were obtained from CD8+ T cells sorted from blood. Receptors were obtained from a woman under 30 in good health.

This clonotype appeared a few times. The CDR3 DNA is TGTGCCAGCAGCCAGATACAAACTAATGAAAAACTGTTTTTT. Protein product: CASSQIQTNEKLFF. The gene calls are TRBV7-9 and TRBJ1-4, with D hard to call. Germline CDR1 SEHNR, CDR2 FQNEAQ (reference sequence). The CDR3 is made up of 14 amino acids. The ends were cut back, 5 bases at V and 1 base at J, with 8 bases in the middle.

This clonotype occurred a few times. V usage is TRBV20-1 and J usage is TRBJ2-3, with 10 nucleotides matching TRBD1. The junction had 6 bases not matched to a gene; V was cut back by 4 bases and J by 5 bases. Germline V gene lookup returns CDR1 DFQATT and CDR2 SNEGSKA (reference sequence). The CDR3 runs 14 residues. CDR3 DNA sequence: TGCAGTGCTAATGGGGACAGGGGTATAGATACGCAGTATTTT. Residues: CSANGDRGIDTQYF.

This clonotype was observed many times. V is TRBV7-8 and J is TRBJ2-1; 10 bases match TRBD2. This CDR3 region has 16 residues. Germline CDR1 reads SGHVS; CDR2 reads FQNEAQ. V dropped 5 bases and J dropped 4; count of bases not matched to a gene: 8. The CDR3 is CASSGTGLAPYNEQFF. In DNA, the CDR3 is TGTGCCAGCAGCGGGACGGGACTAGCGCCATACAATGAGCAGTTCTTC.

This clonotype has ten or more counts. The CDR3 sequence: CASSQVKGVVDTEAFF. The CDR3 nucleotides read TGTGCCAGCAGCCAAGTTAAAGGCGTAGTAGACACTGAAGCTTTCTTT. The V gene is TRBV14, the J gene TRBJ1-1; no firm D call. V lost 1 base to trimming and J lost 3 bases, with 15 bases between them. The CDR3 extends over 16 amino acids. Germline V CDR1 and CDR2: SGHDN, FVKESK.

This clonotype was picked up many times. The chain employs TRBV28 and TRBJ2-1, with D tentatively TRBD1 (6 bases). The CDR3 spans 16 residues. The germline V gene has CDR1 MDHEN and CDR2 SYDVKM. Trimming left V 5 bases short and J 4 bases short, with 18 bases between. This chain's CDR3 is CASSALLEGTYNEQFF. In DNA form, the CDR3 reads TGTGCCAGCAGTGCACTACTAGAGGGGACATACAATGAGCAGTTCTTC.

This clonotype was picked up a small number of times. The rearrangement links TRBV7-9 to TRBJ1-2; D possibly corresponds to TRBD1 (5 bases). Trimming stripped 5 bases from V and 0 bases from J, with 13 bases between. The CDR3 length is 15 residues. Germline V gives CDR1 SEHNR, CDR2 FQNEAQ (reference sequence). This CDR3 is CASSGLGEANYGYTF. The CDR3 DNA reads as TGTGCCAGCAGCGGCCTGGGGGAAGCTAACTATGGCTACACCTTC.

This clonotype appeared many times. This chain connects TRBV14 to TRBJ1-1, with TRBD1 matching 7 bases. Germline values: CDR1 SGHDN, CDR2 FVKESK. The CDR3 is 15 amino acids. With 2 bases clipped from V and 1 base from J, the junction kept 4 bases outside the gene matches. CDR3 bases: TGTGCCAGCAGCCAACATACAGGGGCGAACACTGAAGCTTTCTTT. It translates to CASSQHTGANTEAFF.

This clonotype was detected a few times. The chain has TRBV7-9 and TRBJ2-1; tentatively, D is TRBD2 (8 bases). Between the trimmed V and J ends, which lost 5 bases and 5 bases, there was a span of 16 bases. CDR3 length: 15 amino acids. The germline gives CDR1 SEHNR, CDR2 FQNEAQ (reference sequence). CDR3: CASSAGRGPHNEQFF. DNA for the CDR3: TGTGCCAGCAGCGCCGGGAGGGGGCCCCACAATGAGCAGTTCTTC. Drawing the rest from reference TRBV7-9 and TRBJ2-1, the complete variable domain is DTGVSQNPRHKITKRGQNVTFRCDPISEHNRLYWYRQTLGQGPEFLTYFQNEAQLEKSRLLSDRFSAERPKGSFSTLEIQRTEQGDSAMYLCASSAGRGPHNEQFFGPGTRLTVL.

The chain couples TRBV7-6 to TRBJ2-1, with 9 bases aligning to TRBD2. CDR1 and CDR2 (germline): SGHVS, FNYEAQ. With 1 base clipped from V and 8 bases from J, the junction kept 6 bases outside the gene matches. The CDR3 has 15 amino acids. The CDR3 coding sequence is TGTGCCAGCAGCTTAGGTGGCGGGAGGGCCGATGAGCAGTTCTTC. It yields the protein CASSLGGGRADEQFF.